This T cell receptor (beta chain) comes out of a study of T cell responses to AZD1222 COVID-19 vaccine. Study-wide points: The study sampled repertoires only after the peak T cell response. Possibly, clonal diversity was underestimated; donors were largely white British and included more females. Spike-specific TCR breadth rose after two AZD1222 doses, and depth rose as well. CD4 TCRs covered the whole spike, strongest at regions 160-218 and 743-854.

Germline assignment: CDR1 MNHEY and CDR2 SMNVEV (reference sequence). This CDR3 has 14 amino acids. V trimming: 6 bases; J trimming: 12 bases; junction bases outside the gene matches: 13. This table comes from immunoSEQ multiplex PCR, and its TCRdb copy is limited to in-frame clones, with some not included. This table holds 150,000 to 190,000 clones, 85% to 95% found once. Note on this clone: Its antigen is as yet unknown.

J is TRBJ2-1 and V is TRBV27; TRBD1 aligns across 8 bases. Material: peripheral blood, obtained 28 days after the second AZD1222 dose. The origin of this receptor is an adult who received the AZD1222 COVID-19 vaccine. CDR3 coding DNA: TGTGCCAGCAGCCGCGGACAGGGACGGAGGTGGCAGTTCTTC. This sequence encodes CASSRGQGRRWQFF.